This is a list of T cell receptor beta chains from one sample in a study of blood T cells in healthy people across ages. MiXCR was run by TCRdb on the 5' RACE reads, yielding one entry per CDR3 protein. The table shows about 680,000 distinct CDR3 sequences, with around 49% occurring only once. Input material: blood. The receptor source for this set is a woman aged 60-75 years in good health. The CDR3 runs from the conserved cysteine through the conserved F or W. Each record gives: CDR3 length, J gene, V gene, CDR3 protein.

>14|TRBJ2-7|TRBV5-1
CASSRLAGADEQYF
>13|TRBJ2-1|TRBV20-1
CSAPKRTANEQFF
>14|TRBJ2-5|TRBV7-3
CASSPGPHKETQYF
>16|NA|TRBV18
CASSRRTRGAQETQYF
>15|TRBJ1-2|TRBV4-1
CASRRGGGINYGYTF
>18|NA|TRBV28
CASSPPRERHSSYNEQYF
>15|TRBJ1-2|TRBV28
CASSFQGGSNYGYTF
>14|TRBJ2-4|TRBV9
CASSARGLASGQYF
>15|TRBJ2-1|TRBV7-2
CASSLTRHSSNEQFF
>16|TRBJ2-3|TRBV7-2
CASSFSGRPKTDTQYF
>14|TRBJ1-1|TRBV5-1
CASSLVGWGTEAFF
>14|TRBJ2-5|TRBV6-2/TRBV6-3
CASRQTKTQETQYF
>15|TRBJ2-2|TRBV4-2
CASSQASGTSGELFF
>16|TRBJ2-7|TRBV20-1
CSASWVATGGSYEQYF
>14|TRBJ2-3|TRBV20-1
CSARSPWTGDTQYF
>11|TRBJ2-1|TRBV6-2/TRBV6-3
CASSPGHEQFF
>16|TRBJ1-1|TRBV27
CASSSQRTRISTEAFF
>15|TRBJ1-1|TRBV7-2
CASSLAYRMNTEAFF
>11|TRBJ2-7|TRBV29-1
CSGVVTYGQYF